What follows are 16 T cell receptor beta chains derived from one specimen sequenced in a study of blood T cell repertoires in COVID-19. TCRdb's table, derived via immunoSEQ multiplex PCR, lists solely in-frame clones and lacks some. The table shows 150,000 to 250,000 clones, with 65% to 85% occurring only once. Source material: PBMCs or T cells enriched from blood (not recorded which). These receptors were taken from a man aged 40-50 years who had recovered from COVID-19.

The genes are TRBV4-1 and TRBJ2-1, with TRBD2 as a possible D gene (6 bases). The CDR3 sequence is 16 residues long. The V and J ends lost 6 bases and 0 bases respectively, with 15 bases between them. CDR1 MGHRA and CDR2 YSYEKL come from the germline V gene. The CDR3 bases are TGCGCCAGCAGTCCCGGGGACTGGGGCTCCTACAATGAGCAGTTCTTC. This encodes CASSPGDWGSYNEQFF.

The gene calls are TRBV27 and TRBJ2-1, with TRBD2 matching 9 bases. The germline CDR1 and CDR2 sequences are MNHEY and SMNVEV (reference sequence). With V trimmed by 0 bases and J by 6 bases, 6 bases remained unmatched. CDR3 length: 16 residues. In DNA form, the CDR3 reads TGTGCCAGCAGTTTATCGGGGCGGGGGGGCCCCAATGAGCAGTTCTTC. This translates into CASSLSGRGGPNEQFF.

The genes are TRBV2 and TRBJ1-1; D uncertain. This CDR3 region has 13 residues. With 6 bases removed from V and 0 bases from J, the gap between germline ends came to 8 bases. CDR1 is SNHLY, CDR2 FYNNEI, per germline. Here the CDR3 reads CASRSEMNTEAFF. In nucleotides, the CDR3 is TGTGCCAGCAGGTCAGAAATGAACACTGAAGCTTTCTTT.

The rearrangement joins TRBV11-2 to TRBJ2-5; 7 positions match TRBD2. The J segment lost 6 bases and the V segment lost 8 bases, leaving 12 bases of the junction unmatched. The CDR3 spans 14 residues. Germline V gene lookup returns CDR1 SGHAT and CDR2 FQNNGV. DNA for the CDR3: TGTGCCAGCGGACGATCCGGGGGGTGGAAGACCCAGTACTTC. Protein: CASGRSGGWKTQYF.

This clone came up once. This chain joins TRBV5-1 and TRBJ1-2; D is ambiguous. In germline, CDR1 is SGHRS, CDR2 YFSETQ. The CDR3 is made up of 13 amino acids. V lost 4 bases and J 2 bases, leaving 9 bases between the germline ends. The CDR3 bases are TGCGCCAGCAGCGGCAGTACGAACTATGGCTACACCTTC. It yields the protein CASSGSTNYGYTF. The entire variable domain, with the rest obtained from reference TRBV5-1 and TRBJ1-2, is as follows: KAGVTQTPRYLIKTRGQQVTLSCSPISGHRSVSWYQQTPGQGLQFLFEYFSETQRNKGNFPGRFSGRQFSNSRSEMNVSTLELGDSALYLCASSGSTNYGYTFGSGTRLTVV.

J is TRBJ2-3 and V is TRBV18, with 11 bases aligning to TRBD1. Germline V lookup: CDR1 KGHSH, CDR2 LQKENI. The CDR3 sequence is 17 residues long. J lost 6 bases, V lost 3 bases, and 11 bases had no gene match. The CDR3 DNA reads TGTGCCAGCTCACCTATATGGACAGGGGGCGCAGAGGATACGCAGTATTTT. This codes for CASSPIWTGGAEDTQYF. The entire variable domain, with the rest obtained from reference TRBV18 and TRBJ2-3, is as follows: NAGVMQNPRHLVRRRGQEARLRCSPMKGHSHVYWYRQLPEEGLKFMVYLQKENIIDESGMPKERFSAEFPKEGPSILRIQQVVRGDSAAYFCASSPIWTGGAEDTQYFGPGTRLTVL.

The CDR3 nucleotides are TGTGCCAGCAGTTTACGCCCAGGGAACTATGGCTACACCTTC. Translating gives CASSLRPGNYGYTF. The V gene is TRBV28, the J gene TRBJ1-2, with D tentatively TRBD1 (5 bases). The V and J ends lost 2 bases and 2 bases respectively, with 9 bases between them. The CDR3 has 14 residues. Germline loops: CDR1 MDHEN, CDR2 SYDVKM.

J is TRBJ2-2 and V is TRBV19, with 9 bases that match TRBD1. Trimming cost V 8 bases and J 6 bases; bases outside gene matches: 7. The V gene's germline CDR1 is LNHDA and CDR2 SQIVND (reference sequence). This CDR3 spans 14 amino acids. Here the CDR3 reads CASSGTGYAGELFF. The CDR3 DNA follows: TGTGCCAGTTCGGGGACAGGGTATGCCGGGGAGCTGTTTTTT.

The CDR3 loop is CASSLTGGSGETQYF. The CDR3 DNA follows: TGCGCCAGCAGCCTAACAGGGGGCTCCGGAGAGACCCAGTACTTC. J is TRBJ2-5 and V is TRBV5-1, with 9 bases fitting TRBD1. Germline V gene sequence: CDR1 SGHRS, CDR2 YFSETQ. The CDR3 is 15 residues long. V lost 4 bases and J lost 4; bases outside the gene matches: 8.

The gene calls are TRBV7-9 and TRBJ1-4; TRBD1 aligns across 10 bases. This CDR3 is 15 amino acids long. Germline V lookup: CDR1 SEHNR, CDR2 FQNEAQ (reference sequence). Losses at the gene ends were 1 base for V and 7 bases for J; bases not matched to a gene: 3. The CDR3 DNA reads as TGTGCCAGCAGCTTAGGAGGGACAGGGGTTGAAAAACTGTTTTTT. Protein: CASSLGGTGVEKLFF.

This sequence joins TRBV4-1 and TRBJ1-2; D is unresolved. There are 14 residues in the CDR3. Trimming left V 6 bases short and J 4 bases short, with 15 bases between. The V gene's germline CDR1 is MGHRA and CDR2 YSYEKL. CDR3 DNA: TGCGCCAGCAGTCCCCGGGAGTACGGCTATGGCTACACCTTC. Its translation: CASSPREYGYGYTF.

This chain links TRBV7-2 with TRBJ2-1, with 9 bases fitting TRBD2. The CDR3 has 15 residues. The junction had 6 bases not matched to a gene; V was cut back by 5 bases and J by 4 bases. The germline CDR1 and CDR2 sequences are SGHTA and FQGNSA. The CDR3 sequence: CASSRLAGNYNEQFF. CDR3 DNA: TGTGCCAGCAGCCGTCTAGCGGGGAATTACAATGAGCAGTTCTTC.

The rearrangement links TRBV6-4 to TRBJ1-1; D is ambiguous. The CDR3 has 13 residues. Germline V gene data show CDR1 as MRHNA and CDR2 as SNTAGT. The V gene lost 5 bases and the J gene lost 0 bases, with 7 bases spanning the gap. CDR3 bases: TGTGCCAGCAGTTTAGAATTGAACACTGAAGCTTTCTTT. This gives the protein CASSLELNTEAFF.

This clone was detected only once. An end of the junction differs from the germline gene, which may be a read error. The gene calls are TRBV2 and TRBJ2-1; perhaps TRBD1 as D (5 bases). Germline CDR1 is SNHLY and CDR2 is FYNNEI. This CDR3 has 13 amino acids. CDR3 loop: CASSGLVASKGIF. The CDR3 nucleotides are TGTGCCAGCAGTGGCCTAGTCGCGTCTAAGGGGATCTTC.

The chain is built from TRBV5-1 and TRBJ1-3; D unclear. Trimming took 4 bases from V and 0 from J, leaving 14 bases between them. The CDR3 is made up of 16 amino acids. Germline V gives CDR1 SGHRS, CDR2 YFSETQ. CDR3 sequence: CASSPSSASSGNTIYF. CDR3 in DNA: TGCGCCAGCAGCCCATCATCAGCGAGCTCTGGAAACACCATATATTTT.

The rearrangement links TRBV30 to TRBJ1-6; the D gene is possibly TRBD1 (6 bases). Germline V lookup: CDR1 GTSNPN, CDR2 SVGIG (reference sequence). This CDR3 has 16 amino acids. V was shortened by 0 bases and J by 2 bases, with 11 bases between the two germline ends. DNA for the CDR3: TGTGCCTGGAGTGTACAGGGCAACCCCTATAATTCACCCCTCCACTTT. Translating gives CAWSVQGNPYNSPLHF. Full variable domain (missing parts from reference TRBV30 and TRBJ1-6): SQTIHQWPATLVQPVGSPLSLECTVEGTSNPNLYWYRQAAGRGLQLLFYSVGIGQISSEVPQNLSASRPQDRQFILSSKKLLLSDSGFYLCAWSVQGNPYNSPLHFGNGTRLTVT.